The sample holds one count of the clone carrying this T cell receptor beta chain. The record originates from a study of control samples from healthy donors and cancer patients. V shed 7 bases and J 1 base; nucleotides not matched to a gene: 9. This CDR3 has 15 amino acids. Germline lookup yields CDR1 GTSNPN and CDR2 SVGIG (reference sequence). TCRdb's table, derived via immunoSEQ multiplex PCR, lists solely in-frame clones and lacks some. The table has about 67,000 clones, over 75% seen once. The TCR was taken from a woman aged 45-59 years with head and neck cancer. V usage is TRBV30 and J usage is TRBJ1-5, with TRBD1 identical over 8 bases. The specimen was PBMCs. The CDR3 DNA follows: TGTGCCTACCAACTTGACAGGGGAAGCAATCAGCCCCAGCATTTT. Protein product: CAYQLDRGSNQPQHF.